This is a list of T cell receptor beta chains from one sample in a study of beta chain features in type 1 diabetes. Sequencing used immunoSEQ multiplex PCR; TCRdb keeps in-frame clones, though not all of them. The sample contains 10,000 to 15,000 clones, under 50% of which appear only once. What was sequenced was stem cell memory CD4+ T cells from blood. The receptors derive from a man aged 18-30 years in good health. Both conserved end residues are part of each CDR3. Each record gives: D gene, V gene, CDR3 protein. The D gene is left open where the match is weak.

d_call: .
v_call: TRBV5-6
cdr3_aa: CASSPGPQGTGELFF

d_call: .
v_call: TRBV18
cdr3_aa: CASSPPDGTDQPQHF

d_call: .
v_call: TRBV30
cdr3_aa: CAWFLVAGEQFF

d_call: TRBD2
v_call: TRBV11-2
cdr3_aa: CASSLGGGALDTQYF

d_call: TRBD1
v_call: TRBV7-2
cdr3_aa: CASSLGTGTPEKLFF

d_call: TRBD1
v_call: TRBV15
cdr3_aa: CATSRVWTGATGNTIYF

d_call: TRBD2
v_call: TRBV9
cdr3_aa: CASSAQASGGPLGELFF

d_call: .
v_call: TRBV27
cdr3_aa: CASSLIRSNQPQHF

d_call: TRBD1
v_call: TRBV7-3
cdr3_aa: CASSPPDHWPRGRGNQPQHF

d_call: .
v_call: TRBV5-1
cdr3_aa: CASSSEGGGNQPQHF

d_call: TRBD1
v_call: TRBV2
cdr3_aa: CASTRQGANTEAFF

d_call: TRBD2
v_call: TRBV7-2
cdr3_aa: CASSLTQTSQGETQYF

d_call: TRBD1
v_call: TRBV7-2
cdr3_aa: CASSLVEGAFQPQHF

d_call: .
v_call: TRBV30
cdr3_aa: CAWSVGPTTGMQYF

d_call: TRBD1
v_call: TRBV6-5
cdr3_aa: CASSYGPGGVTDTQYF

d_call: TRBD1
v_call: TRBV6-6
cdr3_aa: CASSFSGTGGGYGYTF

d_call: .
v_call: TRBV6-1
cdr3_aa: CASSWTGYNEQFF